Below, one T cell receptor (beta chain) is given with its context. Trimming removed 0 bases at V and 6 bases at J, with 17 bases between. There are 16 residues in the CDR3. Germline V gene lookup returns CDR1 MNHEY and CDR2 SVGAGI. Treatment reported: oral pan-JAK inhibitor, 5-10 mg twice daily. Isolated RNA was reverse transcribed into cDNA used as the sequencing template. Clones were read by immunoSEQ multiplex PCR, and TCRdb kept only the in-frame ones, dropping some. The data hold over 150,000 clones, with around three fifths observed a single time. This entry belongs to a study of CD8+ T cells in alopecia areata.

The sequencing here drew on CD4+ T cells sorted from blood, taken at week 24, from a patient treated with tofacitinib. The TCR comes from a human donor with alopecia areata. This chain links TRBV6-5 with TRBJ1-2, with D perhaps matching TRBD1 (5 bases). CDR3 region: CASSYSGPPRADGYTF. CDR3 DNA: TGTGCCAGCAGTTACTCGGGACCACCCCGGGCGGATGGCTACACCTTC.